Listed below are T cell receptor beta chains from one sample, sequenced in a study of CD8+CD57+ T cells in acquired aplastic anemia. One entry per CDR3 protein, called by TCRdb with MiXCR from the reads. The data contain 100,000 to 150,000 distinct CDR3 sequences, approximately 50% of them singletons. The sequenced sample consisted of sorted CD4+, CD8+, or CD8+CD57+ T cells (not recorded which) from PBMCs. These receptor sequences come from a human donor with aplastic anemia. The conserved cysteine and the conserved F or W are not part of the CDR3 here. Each record gives: V gene, D gene, CDR3 protein. A D gene is named only where the DNA matches it firmly.

TRBV5-1	-	ASREVQSTEAF
TRBV19	-	ASSISGHSNQPQH
TRBV19	-	ASRLVRGRGTEAF
TRBV7-3	TRBD1	ASSPKPGQVPEAF
TRBV15	-	ATSSFLGSSYEQY
TRBV20-1	-	SANLGGASKTQY
TRBV29-1	-	SVYHYGYT
TRBV5-6	TRBD1	ASSRDRGPYEQY
TRBV10-3	-	AISGGLLLGEAF
TRBV20-1	-	SALAPWSYGYT
TRBV19	TRBD1	ASSSRDRVYTGELF
TRBV11-1	-	ASSLGVGQGLQPQH
TRBV20-1	-	SARVADNEQF
TRBV24-1	-	ATSDLGASVYT
TRBV20-1	TRBD1	SARVRDRAYEQY
TRBV3-1	-	ASSQEVWGDTEAF
TRBV9	TRBD2	ASSVGATGGDEQF
TRBV4-3	-	ASSQDWAREQF
TRBV4-2	-	ASSQSPNQPRH
TRBV4-2	-	ASSLLPTGSVSSISGNTIY
TRBV7-6	TRBD1	ASSFIEGGAGDTEAF
TRBV7-9	-	ASSWGGEQF
TRBV27	-	ASYEARGTPLH
TRBV10-3	-	AISESQSRAYGYT
TRBV7-9	-	ASSPFLAF
TRBV7-8	-	ASSSDGPYEQY
TRBV10-3	-	ATISPTYEQY
TRBV30	-	AWAFYGQQRPLN
TRBV7-6	-	ASSPRSRGNYEQY
TRBV9	-	ASRRHEAF
TRBV4-1	TRBD1	ASSQGTGGGYT
TRBV6-4	-	ASSDSILGEQY
TRBV2	TRBD2	ASLHSGTSTEQY
TRBV20-1	TRBD2	SARASGTYEQY
TRBV13	-	ASSLRGGASDNSPLH
TRBV4-2	TRBD1	ASSQEETGENSYEQY
TRBV24-1	TRBD1	ATSDPEGTGNTDTQY
TRBV15	-	ATSRAGTIGLYEQY
TRBV7-9	TRBD1	ASSWGGQVEAF
TRBV7-3	-	ASSQWRGEQY
TRBV7-8	-	ASSSVTGSYYEQY
TRBV20-1	-	SAIGLSTDTQY
TRBV20-1	TRBD2	SARDREPRAGVSETQY
TRBV7-2	TRBD2	ASSLGTSNYEQY
TRBV9	-	ASSPYQVGTEAF
TRBV7-9	-	ASSLDSFEAF
TRBV12-3/TRBV12-4	TRBD2	ASSFERGAEETQY
TRBV12-3/TRBV12-4	TRBD2	ASGTSGSSTDTQY
TRBV20-1	-	SARLTDMNTEAF